This TCR beta chain was identified during a study of vaccination and CD4 T cells after COVID-19. The overall study: Researchers treated cells with overlapping spike peptides taken from SARS-CoV-2, HCoV-NL63, HCoV-OC43 and HCoV-229E.

This CDR3 spans 16 amino acids. The germline V gene has CDR1 SNHLY and CDR2 FYNNEI. The ends lost 4 bases at V and 4 bases at J; junction bases unmatched: 9. Treatment denoted: approximately nine-day PBMC culture with coronavirus spike peptide pools or control peptides (ViraFEST assay). Collection of the unexposed donor's CD4+ T cells took place before the COVID-19 pandemic (2011-2018). The ViraFEST method relied on peptide pools to expand antigen-specific T cells, followed by TCR sequencing. PBMCs, plated at fewer than 2.5 million per well, were grown in the presence of roughly 9.8 IU/ml IL-2 and around 10 ug/ml peptide pools. This clonotype was detected once. The antigen is not known. Cultured CD4+ T cell DNA underwent sequencing with the Oncomine TCR Beta short-read assay. CD4+ T cells were cultured, and genomic DNA was extracted from them. MiXCR, run by TCRdb on the PCR reads, gives a single entry per CDR3 protein. Here the sample spans some 11,000 distinct CDR3 sequences, 25% to 30% being singletons.

The chain uses TRBV2 and TRBJ2-1, with 8 bases matching TRBD2. The specimen sequenced was CD4+ T cells from blood, cultured in vitro. The clonotype was recovered from a human donor in good health. DNA of the CDR3: TGTGCCAGCAGTGGGAACCACGGGGGGGGATACAATGAGCAGTTCTTC. Translation: CASSGNHGGGYNEQFF.